These 29 T cell receptor beta chains were all obtained from the same sample, sequenced in a study of T cell responses to AZD1222 COVID-19 vaccine. Profiled with immunoSEQ multiplex PCR; TCRdb holds only in-frame clones, not every one. The table includes some 130,000 clones, 86% detected once. The input for sequencing was peripheral blood, taken on day 0 of AZD1222 vaccination. The origin of the receptors is an adult in good health.

V and J are TRBV2 and TRBJ1-4, with D possibly matching TRBD1 (6 bases). The germline gives CDR1 SNHLY, CDR2 FYNNEI. V was cut by 3 bases and J by 4 bases, with 15 bases left in between. The CDR3 has 16 residues. The CDR3 spells CASSDGGRGGNEKLFF. CDR3 coding DNA: TGTGCCAGCAGTGACGGGGGGCGCGGGGGTAATGAAAAACTGTTTTTT.

Turning to this clone: The junction differs from germline at one of its ends, possibly a read error. The chain has TRBV7-7 and TRBJ2-5, with TRBD2 identical over 8 bases. The CDR3 totals 14 residues. The germline CDR1 and CDR2 sequences are SSHAT and FNYEAQ (reference sequence). CDR3 protein: CASSRSGGIETQYF. The CDR3 region has the DNA TGTGCTAGCAGCCGTTCGGGAGGGATCGAGACCCAGTACTTC.

The rearrangement joins TRBV24-1 to TRBJ2-4, with D possibly TRBD1 on 6 matching bases. Germline V gene data show CDR1 as KGHDR and CDR2 as SFDVKD. The CDR3 length is 12 residues. V lost 9 bases to trimming and J lost 3 bases, with 8 bases between them. Here the CDR3 reads CATPQGKNIQYF. As DNA, the CDR3 is TGTGCCACCCCACAGGGCAAAAACATTCAGTACTTC.

The V and J genes are TRBV28 and TRBJ1-2; 7 bases fit TRBD1. Germline CDR1 MDHEN, CDR2 SYDVKM. V shed 7 bases and J 2 bases; nucleotides not matched to a gene: 10. CDR3 length: 15 amino acids. As DNA, the CDR3 is TGTGCCAGCACCGAGAGGGGGCGCCCAAACTATGGCTACACCTTC. Protein: CASTERGRPNYGYTF.

A few counts support this clone. The CDR3 loop is CASSSVGRGGDTQYF. The CDR3, as DNA: TGTGCCAGCAGCTCCGTTGGGCGGGGAGGAGATACGCAGTATTTT. The rearrangement uses TRBV5-6 and TRBJ2-3; weak D call: TRBD2 (6 bases). CDR1 is SGHDT, CDR2 YYEEEE, per germline. CDR3 length equals 15 residues. V lost 3 bases and J 5 bases, leaving 16 bases between the germline ends. The full variable domain, rest sourced from reference TRBV5-6 and TRBJ2-3, is DAGVTQSPTHLIKTRGQQVTLRCSPKSGHDTVSWYQQALGQGPQFIFQYYEEEERQRGNFPDRFSGHQFPNYSSELNVNALLLGDSALYLCASSSVGRGGDTQYFGPGTRLTVL.

This chain links TRBV6-2 or TRBV6-3 with TRBJ1-2, with D unclear. Trimming left V 4 bases short and J 4 bases short, with 4 bases between. CDR1 and CDR2 (germline): MNHEY, SVGEGT. The CDR3 is 11 residues long. CDR3 coding DNA: TGTGCCAGCAGTTCGACCTATGGCTACACCTTC. Protein: CASSSTYGYTF.

This chain links TRBV28 with TRBJ1-1, with TRBD1 matching over 8 bases. V gave up 5 bases and J gave up 1 base; unmatched junction bases: 6. From germline, CDR1 is MDHEN and CDR2 SYDVKM. The CDR3 sequence is 15 residues long. CDR3 residues: CASSAPGGANTEAFF. As DNA, the CDR3 is TGTGCCAGCAGTGCCCCAGGGGGCGCGAACACTGAAGCTTTCTTT. The full variable domain, with the rest looked up from reference TRBV28 and TRBJ1-1, is DVKVTQSSRYLVKRTGEKVFLECVQDMDHENMFWYRQDPGLGLRLIYFSYDVKMKEKGDIPEGYSVSREKKERFSLILESASTNQTSMYLCASSAPGGANTEAFFGQGTRLTVV.

CDR3 sequence: CASSPFLAAEQYF. The CDR3 DNA reads TGTGCCAGCAGCCCCTTTTTGGCCGCCGAGCAGTACTTC. The chain uses TRBV6-5 and TRBJ2-7, with no clear D. Trimming shortened V by 6 bases and J by 6 bases, and 15 bases separated the two germline ends. Germline assignment: CDR1 MNHEY and CDR2 SVGAGI. The CDR3 has 13 residues.

This clone occurred a few times. The rearrangement links TRBV12-3 or TRBV12-4 to TRBJ1-5; D call uncertain. The V and J ends lost 7 bases and 2 bases respectively, with 9 bases between them. The CDR3 totals 13 residues. The CDR3 here is CASNNGGNQPQHF. The CDR3 DNA sequence: TGTGCCAGCAACAATGGAGGCAATCAGCCCCAGCATTTT.

The V and J genes are TRBV28 and TRBJ1-1; 12 bases line up with TRBD1. CDR1 and CDR2 (germline): MDHEN, SYDVKM. The CDR3 runs 18 residues. The junction had 9 bases not matched to a gene; V was cut back by 1 base and J by 3 bases. CDR3 in amino acids: CASSLSPAGTGGYTEAFF. The CDR3 DNA follows: TGTGCCAGCAGTTTATCGCCCGCCGGGACAGGGGGCTACACTGAAGCTTTCTTT.

This clone came up once. The chain links TRBV27 to TRBJ2-3; D unclear. The CDR3 covers 14 residues. In germline, CDR1 is MNHEY, CDR2 SMNVEV (reference sequence). Trimming cost V 0 bases and J 4 bases, with 8 bases left between them. The CDR3 spells CASSLSSSPDTQYF. The CDR3 DNA sequence: TGTGCCAGCAGTTTATCGTCCAGCCCAGATACGCAGTATTTT.

The chain uses TRBV23-1 and TRBJ1-1; weak D call: TRBD1 (6 bases). TRBV23-1 is reported as an ORF; its role is uncertain. The length of the CDR3 is 15 residues. The V end lost 0 bases, the J end lost 1 base, and 9 bases lay between the germline ends. The CDR3 DNA is TGCGCCAGCAGTCAATCCAAGGGGGGGAACACTGAAGCTTTCTTT. It yields the protein CASSQSKGGNTEAFF.

J is TRBJ2-7 and V is TRBV3-1 (or the pseudogene TRBV3-2); no clear D. Trimming shortened V by 0 bases and J by 0 bases, and 9 bases separated the two germline ends. CDR3 length: 15 amino acids. Germline CDR1 LGHDT, CDR2 YNNKEL (reference sequence). CDR3 region: CASSQDFDGSYEQYF. The CDR3 DNA reads TGTGCCAGCAGCCAAGATTTTGACGGCTCCTACGAGCAGTACTTC.

The chain couples TRBV7-9 to TRBJ1-3; possibly TRBD1 for D (6 bases). The V gene's germline CDR1 is SEHNR and CDR2 FQNEAQ (reference sequence). The CDR3 runs 18 residues. V lost 0 bases to trimming and J lost 0 bases, with 15 bases between them. The CDR3 region is CASSLAGDTKGSGNTIYF. For the CDR3, the DNA is TGTGCCAGCAGCTTAGCGGGGGACACCAAGGGCTCTGGAAACACCATATATTTT.

This clone was seen only once. The rearrangement uses TRBV10-1 and TRBJ2-1, with D maybe TRBD1 (6 bases). Trimming stripped 6 bases from V and 2 bases from J, with 14 bases between. CDR1 WNHNN and CDR2 SYGVQD come from the germline V gene (reference sequence). The CDR3 has 15 residues. The CDR3 protein is CASSMRTAPYNEQFF. The CDR3 DNA is TGCGCCAGCAGCATGAGGACAGCCCCCTACAATGAGCAGTTCTTC.

The chain recombines TRBV19 with TRBJ1-3; 7 bases align to TRBD1. The CDR3 loop spans 14 amino acids. V gave up 6 bases and J gave up 0 bases; unmatched junction bases: 2. Germline V lookup: CDR1 LNHDA, CDR2 SQIVND (reference sequence). Here the CDR3 reads CASSRQGSGNTIYF. CDR3 nucleotides: TGTGCCAGTAGCCGACAGGGCTCTGGAAACACCATATATTTT.

This clone was observed a handful of times. The V gene is TRBV19, the J gene TRBJ1-5; D is ambiguous. The germline V gene has CDR1 LNHDA and CDR2 SQIVND (reference sequence). Trimming pared 0 bases from V and 0 bases from J, leaving 15 bases between. CDR3 length: 18 residues. The CDR3 nucleotides read TGTGCCAGTAGTATAGAAAACCGTCGCAGGCATAGCAATCAGCCCCAGCATTTT. Translating it yields CASSIENRRRHSNQPQHF.

This chain joins TRBV28 and TRBJ2-2, with D possibly TRBD2 on 5 matching bases. Per the germline V gene, CDR1 is MDHEN and CDR2 is SYDVKM. The CDR3 contains 13 residues. V lost 6 bases to trimming and J lost 4 bases, with 9 bases between them. The CDR3 DNA sequence: TGTGCCAGCAGGGACTTCAGCACCGGGGAGCTGTTTTTT. It encodes CASRDFSTGELFF.

The chain recombines TRBV10-3 with TRBJ1-4; 9 positions agree with TRBD1. Germline V CDR1 and CDR2: ENHRY, SYGVKD. The V gene end was trimmed by 8 bases and the J gene end by 7 bases; junction bases not matched to a gene: 8. CDR3 length: 14 amino acids. The CDR3 coding sequence is TGTGCCATCCGAGGGACAGGGAGGGGTGAAAAACTGTTTTTT. Its protein product is CAIRGTGRGEKLFF.

V gene TRBV5-1 combines with J gene TRBJ2-1, with D possibly TRBD2 on 7 matching bases. Deletions cut 4 bases from V and 8 bases from J, with 22 bases between. CDR1 and CDR2 from the germline V gene are SGHRS and YFSETQ. The CDR3 sequence is 16 residues long. DNA of the CDR3: TGCGCCAGCAGCCCCGAACTGGGGGGGCCCGTCGATGAGCAGTTCTTC. This translates into CASSPELGGPVDEQFF.

In its sample, this clone was seen a few times. This rearrangement joins TRBV2 to TRBJ2-7; D not certain. This CDR3 contains 10 residues. Germline loops: CDR1 SNHLY, CDR2 FYNNEI. Trimming took off 5 bases at V and 2 bases at J, with 1 base between the two ends. In DNA form, the CDR3 reads TGTGCCAGCAGTACCTACGAGCAGTACTTC. This gives the protein CASSTYEQYF.

This clone has just one count. The rearrangement links TRBV6-5 to TRBJ1-5; 9 nucleotides line up with TRBD1. Germline-derived CDR1 and CDR2 are MNHEY and SVGAGI. V was clipped by 10 bases and J by 6 bases; unmatched bases: 10. The CDR3 contains 14 residues. In nucleotides, the CDR3 is TGTGCCACGATCGGACAGGGGCGCAGTCAGCCCCAGCATTTT. Protein: CATIGQGRSQPQHF.

The rearrangement uses TRBV2 and TRBJ1-5; TRBD1 might be the D (5 bases). The CDR3 length is 16 residues. Trimming stripped 3 bases from V and 2 bases from J, with 14 bases between. In germline, CDR1 is SNHLY, CDR2 FYNNEI. This chain's CDR3 is CASSDTSGAGNQPQHF. Here the CDR3 DNA reads TGTGCCAGCAGTGATACGTCCGGGGCGGGCAATCAGCCCCAGCATTTT.

The V gene is TRBV28, the J gene TRBJ1-5, with a possible D match to TRBD1 (5 bases). CDR1 is MDHEN, CDR2 SYDVKM, per germline. Trimming took 6 bases from V and 6 from J, leaving 21 bases between them. The CDR3 covers 16 residues. CDR3 residues: CASSPGGGWQVQPQHF. The CDR3 coding sequence is TGTGCCAGCAGCCCTGGGGGGGGGTGGCAGGTTCAGCCCCAGCATTTT. Full variable domain (rest looked up from reference TRBV28 and TRBJ1-5): DVKVTQSSRYLVKRTGEKVFLECVQDMDHENMFWYRQDPGLGLRLIYFSYDVKMKEKGDIPEGYSVSREKKERFSLILESASTNQTSMYLCASSPGGGWQVQPQHFGDGTRLSIL.

The chain links TRBV27 to TRBJ2-7; 9 nucleotides match TRBD1. The germline CDR1 and CDR2 sequences are MNHEY and SMNVEV (reference sequence). With V trimmed by 7 bases and J by 4 bases, 8 bases remained unmatched. The CDR3 totals 14 residues. The CDR3 sequence: CASKIGQGTYEQYF. CDR3 in DNA: TGTGCCAGCAAGATCGGACAGGGGACTTACGAGCAGTACTTC.

The J gene is TRBJ1-1, the V gene TRBV9, with TRBD1 matching over 11 bases. With V trimmed by 4 bases and J by 7 bases, 6 bases remained unmatched. CDR3 length equals 14 residues. Germline-derived CDR1 and CDR2 are SGDLS and YYNGEE. The CDR3 nucleotides are TGTGCCAGCAGCATGGGACAGGGGGAGGGTGAAGCTTTCTTT. This codes for CASSMGQGEGEAFF. Full variable domain (remainder filled in from reference TRBV9 and TRBJ1-1): DSGVTQTPKHLITATGQRVTLRCSPRSGDLSVYWYQQSLDQGLQFLIQYYNGEERAKGNILERFSAQQFPDLHSELNLSSLELGDSALYFCASSMGQGEGEAFFGQGTRLTVV.

This sequence joins TRBV5-6 and TRBJ1-2; D possibly corresponds to TRBD1 (5 bases). Trimming removed 4 bases from V and 4 bases from J, with 11 bases in between. This CDR3 has 13 residues. Per germline, CDR1 SGHDT and CDR2 YYEEEE. DNA for the CDR3: TGTGCCAGCAGCCCGGGGGGTGTCTATGGCTACACCTTC. It yields the protein CASSPGGVYGYTF.

The genes are TRBV27 and TRBJ2-6; tentatively, D is TRBD1 or TRBD2 (5 bases each). Germline values: CDR1 MNHEY, CDR2 SMNVEV (reference sequence). CDR3 length: 15 amino acids. V lost 3 bases and J lost 3, with 9 bases in between. In DNA form, the CDR3 reads TGTGCCAGCAGTTTGAGGGGTGGTGGGGCCAACGTCCTGACTTTC. Encoded protein: CASSLRGGGANVLTF.

This rearrangement joins TRBV19 to TRBJ2-3; D unclear. CDR3 length equals 14 residues. In germline, CDR1 is LNHDA, CDR2 SQIVND (reference sequence). The V and J ends lost 1 base and 0 bases respectively, with 5 bases between them. The CDR3 here is CASSIGGSTDTQYF. Here the CDR3 DNA reads TGTGCCAGTAGTATAGGTGGGAGCACAGATACGCAGTATTTT.